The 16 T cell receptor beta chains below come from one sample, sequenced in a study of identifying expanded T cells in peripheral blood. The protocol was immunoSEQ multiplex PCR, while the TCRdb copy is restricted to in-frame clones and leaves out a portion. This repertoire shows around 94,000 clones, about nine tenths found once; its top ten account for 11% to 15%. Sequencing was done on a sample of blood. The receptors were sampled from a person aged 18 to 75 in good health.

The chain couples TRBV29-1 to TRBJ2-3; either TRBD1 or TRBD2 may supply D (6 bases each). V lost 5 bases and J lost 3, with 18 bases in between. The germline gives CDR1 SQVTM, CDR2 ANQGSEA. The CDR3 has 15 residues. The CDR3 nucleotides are TGCAGCGTTCTAACCGGGGGCTGGGGGACAGATACGCAGTATTTT. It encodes CSVLTGGWGTDTQYF.

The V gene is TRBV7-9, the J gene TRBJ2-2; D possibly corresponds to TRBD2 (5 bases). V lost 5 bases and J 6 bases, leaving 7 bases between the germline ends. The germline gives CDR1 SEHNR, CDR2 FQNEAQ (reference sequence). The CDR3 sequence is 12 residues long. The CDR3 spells CASSRGAGELFF. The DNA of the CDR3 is TGTGCCAGCAGCCGGGGAGCCGGGGAGCTGTTTTTT.

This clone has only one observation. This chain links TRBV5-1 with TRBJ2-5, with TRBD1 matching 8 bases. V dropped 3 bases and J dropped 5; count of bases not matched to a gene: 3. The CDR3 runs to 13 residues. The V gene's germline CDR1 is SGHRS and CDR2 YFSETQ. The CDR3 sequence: CASSSTGAETQYF. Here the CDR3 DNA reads TGCGCCAGCAGCTCGACAGGGGCGGAGACCCAGTACTTC.

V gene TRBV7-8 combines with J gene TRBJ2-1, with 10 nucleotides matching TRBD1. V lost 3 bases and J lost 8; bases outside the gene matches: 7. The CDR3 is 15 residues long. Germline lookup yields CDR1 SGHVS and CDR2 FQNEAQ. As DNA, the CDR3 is TGTGCCAGCAGCTTGGACAGGGGGGATGGTGATGAGCAGTTCTTC. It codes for CASSLDRGDGDEQFF.

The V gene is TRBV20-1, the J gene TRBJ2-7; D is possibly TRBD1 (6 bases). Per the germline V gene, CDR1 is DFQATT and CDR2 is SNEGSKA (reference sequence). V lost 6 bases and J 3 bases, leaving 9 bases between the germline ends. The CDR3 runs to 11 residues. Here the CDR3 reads CSAPRGYEQYF. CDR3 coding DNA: TGCAGTGCCCCCAGGGGCTACGAGCAGTACTTC.

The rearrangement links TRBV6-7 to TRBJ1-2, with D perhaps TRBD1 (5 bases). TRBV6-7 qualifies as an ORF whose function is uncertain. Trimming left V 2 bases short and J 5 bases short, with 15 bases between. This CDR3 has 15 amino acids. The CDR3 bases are TGTGCCAGCAGTTACCAGTCTTGGGCAGGGTATGGCTACACCTTC. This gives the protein CASSYQSWAGYGYTF.

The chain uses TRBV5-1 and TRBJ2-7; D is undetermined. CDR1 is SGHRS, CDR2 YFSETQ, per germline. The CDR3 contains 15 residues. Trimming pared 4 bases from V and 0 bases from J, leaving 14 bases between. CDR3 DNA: TGCGCCAGCAGCCCCCGACTTCTGAGCTCCTACGAGCAGTACTTC. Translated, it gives CASSPRLLSSYEQYF.

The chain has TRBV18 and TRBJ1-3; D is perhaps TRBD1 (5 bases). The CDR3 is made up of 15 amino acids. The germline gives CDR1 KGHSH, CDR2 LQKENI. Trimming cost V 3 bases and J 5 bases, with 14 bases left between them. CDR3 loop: CASSPVLGARNTIYF. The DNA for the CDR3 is TGTGCCAGCTCACCCGTCCTAGGGGCAAGAAACACCATATATTTT.

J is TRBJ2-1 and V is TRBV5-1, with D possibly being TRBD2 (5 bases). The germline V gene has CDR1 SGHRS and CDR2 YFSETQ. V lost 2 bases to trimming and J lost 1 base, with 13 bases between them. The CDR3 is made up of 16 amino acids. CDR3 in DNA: TGCGCCAGCAGCTTCGGCCTAGCCGAATCCTACAATGAGCAGTTCTTC. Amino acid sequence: CASSFGLAESYNEQFF.

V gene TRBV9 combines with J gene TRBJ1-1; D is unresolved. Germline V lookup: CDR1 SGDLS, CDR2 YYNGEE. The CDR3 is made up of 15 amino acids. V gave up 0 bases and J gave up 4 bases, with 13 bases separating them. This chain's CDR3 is CASSVEPGLITEAFF. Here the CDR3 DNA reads TGTGCCAGCAGCGTAGAGCCGGGCCTGATCACTGAAGCTTTCTTT.

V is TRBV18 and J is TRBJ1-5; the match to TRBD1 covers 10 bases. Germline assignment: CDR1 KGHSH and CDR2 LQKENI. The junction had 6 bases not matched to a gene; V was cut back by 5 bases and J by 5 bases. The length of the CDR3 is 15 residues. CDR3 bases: TGTGCCAGCTCATGGACAGGGGGGGGAGATCAGCCCCAGCATTTT. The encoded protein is CASSWTGGGDQPQHF.

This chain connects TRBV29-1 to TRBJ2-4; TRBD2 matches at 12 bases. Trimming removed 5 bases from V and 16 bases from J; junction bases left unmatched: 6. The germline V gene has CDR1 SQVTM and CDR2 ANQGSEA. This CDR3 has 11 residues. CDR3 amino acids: CSVPLAGGLYF. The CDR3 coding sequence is TGCAGCGTTCCCCTAGCGGGAGGGCTTTACTTC.

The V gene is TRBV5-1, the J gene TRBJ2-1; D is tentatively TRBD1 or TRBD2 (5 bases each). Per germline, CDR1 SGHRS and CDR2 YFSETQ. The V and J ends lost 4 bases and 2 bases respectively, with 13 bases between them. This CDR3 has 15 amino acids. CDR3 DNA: TGCGCCAGCAGCAGGGACGGAGACCCCTACAATGAGCAGTTCTTC. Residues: CASSRDGDPYNEQFF.

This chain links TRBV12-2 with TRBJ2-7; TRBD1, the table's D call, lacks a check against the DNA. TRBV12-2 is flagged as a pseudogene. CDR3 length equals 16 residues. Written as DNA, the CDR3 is TGTGCAAGTCGCTTAGTGTTGGCAGGGGGGTTGGGCGAGCAGTACTTC. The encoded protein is CASRLVLAGGLGEQYF.

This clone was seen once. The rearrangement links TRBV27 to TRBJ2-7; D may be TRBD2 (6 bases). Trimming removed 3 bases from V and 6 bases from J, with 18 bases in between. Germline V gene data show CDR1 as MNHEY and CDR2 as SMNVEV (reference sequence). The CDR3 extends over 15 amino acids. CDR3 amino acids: CASSFLGGNSGEQYF. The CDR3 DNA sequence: TGTGCCAGCAGTTTTTTGGGCGGGAACTCGGGCGAGCAGTACTTC.

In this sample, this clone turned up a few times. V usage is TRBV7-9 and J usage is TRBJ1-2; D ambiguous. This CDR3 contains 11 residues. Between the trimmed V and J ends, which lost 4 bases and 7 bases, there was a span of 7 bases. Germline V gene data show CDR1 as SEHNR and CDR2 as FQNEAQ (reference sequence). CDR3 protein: CASSYLFGYTF. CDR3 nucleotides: TGTGCCAGCAGCTACCTTTTTGGCTACACCTTC.